This T cell receptor (beta chain) originates from a study of neurological immune-mediated disorders. Unsorted libraries were prepared from 2 million PBMCs that had been stored at -80 C. TCRdb re-called the 5' RACE reads with MiXCR, one entry per CDR3 protein. This table has roughly 90,000 distinct CDR3 sequences, under 4.5% appearing once. Losses at the gene ends were 4 bases for V and 4 bases for J; bases not matched to a gene: 4. Germline-derived CDR1 and CDR2 are SGHRS and YFSETQ. This CDR3 comprises 14 residues. This clonotype was observed a handful of times. Sequenced material: PBMCs. This sequence originates from a woman aged 45-59 years with multiple sclerosis. This rearrangement joins TRBV5-1 to TRBJ2-2; 7 nucleotides align to TRBD2. The CDR3, as DNA: TGCGCCAGCAGCCTCGGGGGGTTCACCGGGGAGCTGTTTTTT. Residues: CASSLGGFTGELFF.